A single sample gave rise to the 5 T cell receptor beta chains below, sequenced in a study of graft-versus-host responses after intestinal transplantation. Sequencing used immunoSEQ multiplex PCR; TCRdb keeps in-frame clones, though not all of them. The table shows over 90,000 clones, with 91% occurring only once. These receptors have no identified antigens. Sample: unstimulated CD4+ T cells sorted from spleen or lymph node cells, taken before transplant. The receptors stem from a human donor who was the organ donor for an intestinal transplant.

V usage is TRBV7-9 and J usage is TRBJ2-3; TRBD2 aligns across 10 bases. Germline CDR1 and CDR2: SEHNR and FQNEAQ (reference sequence). V gave up 3 bases and J gave up 0 bases; unmatched junction bases: 6. The CDR3 totals 17 residues. The CDR3 region is CASSFPGLAASTDTQYF. Written as DNA, the CDR3 is TGTGCCAGCAGCTTCCCAGGACTAGCGGCTAGCACAGATACGCAGTATTTT. The full variable domain, in which reference TRBV7-9 and TRBJ2-3 provide the parts outside the CDR3, is DTGVSQNPRHKITKRGQNVTFRCDPISEHNRLYWYRQTLGQGPEFLTYFQNEAQLEKSRLLSDRFSAERPKGSFSTLEIQRTEQGDSAMYLCASSFPGLAASTDTQYFGPGTRLTVL.

The chain has TRBV18 and TRBJ2-5; a weak D match, TRBD2 (5 bases). CDR3 length: 13 residues. Deletions cut 2 bases from V and 5 bases from J, with 9 bases between. Germline V gives CDR1 KGHSH, CDR2 LQKENI. The CDR3 loop reads CASSPFRDETQYF. The CDR3 DNA is TGTGCCAGCTCACCATTTCGGGATGAGACCCAGTACTTC.

The V gene is TRBV5-1, the J gene TRBJ1-1; TRBD1 might be the D (5 bases). CDR3 length equals 14 residues. The germline V gene has CDR1 SGHRS and CDR2 YFSETQ. V was trimmed by 2 bases and J by 6 bases, leaving 14 bases between them. CDR3 sequence: CASSFVQVGAEAFF. CDR3 nucleotides: TGCGCCAGCAGCTTTGTACAGGTTGGAGCTGAAGCTTTCTTT.

The chain has TRBV9 and TRBJ2-6; the match to TRBD1 covers 10 bases. The germline V gene encodes CDR1 SGDLS and CDR2 YYNGEE. CDR3 length: 19 residues. V shed 4 bases and J 3 bases; nucleotides not matched to a gene: 13. The CDR3: CASSRGQGVPLNGANVLTF. In nucleotides, the CDR3 is TGTGCCAGCAGCAGAGGACAGGGGGTCCCCTTAAATGGGGCCAACGTCCTGACTTTC.

CDR3 sequence (DNA): TGTGCCAGTAGCCCTCGGCGACAGGTACAATCACCCCTCCACTTT. Residues: CASSPRRQVQSPLHF. The chain couples TRBV19 to TRBJ1-6; the D gene is possibly TRBD1 (6 bases). The length of the CDR3 is 15 residues. Trimming cost V 6 bases and J 10 bases, with 19 bases left between them. Per the germline V gene, CDR1 is LNHDA and CDR2 is SQIVND (reference sequence). Complete variable domain (other parts from reference TRBV19 and TRBJ1-6): DGGITQSPKYLFRKEGQNVTLSCEQNLNHDAMYWYRQDPGQGLRLIYYSQIVNDFQKGDIAEGYSVSREKKESFPLTVTSAQKNPTAFYLCASSPRRQVQSPLHFGNGTRLTVT.